This section outlines one TCR beta chain sequence together with its context. The data stem from a study of control samples from healthy donors and cancer patients. The repertoire was sequenced with immunoSEQ multiplex PCR; TCRdb's copy has only in-frame clones and lacks some. The sample lists 130,000 to 150,000 clones; just under 95% were seen once. Trimming removed 1 base from V and 3 bases from J; junction bases left unmatched: 1. The CDR3 runs to 15 residues. From germline, CDR1 is SGHTA and CDR2 FQGNSA. The clonotype originates from a man in his sixties with colorectal cancer. Sequencing was performed on PBMCs. V and J are TRBV7-2 and TRBJ2-1; 9 bases map to TRBD2. CDR3: CASSLGGGGYNEQFF. The CDR3 bases are TGTGCCAGCAGCTTAGGCGGGGGGGGCTACAATGAGCAGTTCTTC.